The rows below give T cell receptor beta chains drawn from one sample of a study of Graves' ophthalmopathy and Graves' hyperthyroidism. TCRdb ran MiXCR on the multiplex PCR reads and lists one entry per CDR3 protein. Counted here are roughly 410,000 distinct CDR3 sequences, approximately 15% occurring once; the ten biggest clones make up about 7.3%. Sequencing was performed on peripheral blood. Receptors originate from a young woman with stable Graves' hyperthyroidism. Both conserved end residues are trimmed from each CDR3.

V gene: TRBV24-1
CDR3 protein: ATSDLMGGLANTGELF

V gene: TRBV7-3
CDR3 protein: ASSSTVSTEAF

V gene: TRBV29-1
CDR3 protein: SVEKRTAGGEQY

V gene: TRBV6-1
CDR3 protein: ASRVGTYRGTQH

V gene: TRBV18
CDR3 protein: ASSLTGDTGELF

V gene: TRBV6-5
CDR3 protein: ASSYEGPNTEAF

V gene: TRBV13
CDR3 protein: ASSTSGNTIY

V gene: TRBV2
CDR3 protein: ASSASGTINTEAF

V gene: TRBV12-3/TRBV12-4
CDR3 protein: ASSFWSEAF

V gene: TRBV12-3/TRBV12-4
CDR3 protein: ASIAGMANTEAF

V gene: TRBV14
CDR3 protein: ASSQGGRGHSPLH

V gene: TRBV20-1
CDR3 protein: SARGIVPYEQY

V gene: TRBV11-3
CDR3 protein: ASSLVPVRQFPLSVYEQY

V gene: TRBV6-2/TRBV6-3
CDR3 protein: ASSYPTAREAF

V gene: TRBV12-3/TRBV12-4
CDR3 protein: ASRPSGGSNQPQH

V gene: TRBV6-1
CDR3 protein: ASSFGRSDTQY

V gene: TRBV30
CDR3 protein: AWNLGVRGTEAF

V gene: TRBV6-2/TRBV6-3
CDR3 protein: ASSYSMGLGGPSYEQY

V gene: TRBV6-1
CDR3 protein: ASRLGQGNQPQH

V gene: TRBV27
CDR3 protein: ASSDVDRGLETQY

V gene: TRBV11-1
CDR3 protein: ASSLLGQETQY

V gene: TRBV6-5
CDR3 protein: ASSYSRSGGRNTEAF

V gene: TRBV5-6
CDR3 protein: ASRKTGGDETQY

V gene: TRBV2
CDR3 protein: ASSERAAEEGYT

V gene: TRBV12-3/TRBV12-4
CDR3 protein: ASSDPGIAKNIQY

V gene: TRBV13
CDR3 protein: ASSFEGALNTEAF

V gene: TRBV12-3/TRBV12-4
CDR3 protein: ASSPTGGHYGYT

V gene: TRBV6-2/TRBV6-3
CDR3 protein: ASSPPAGKQETQY

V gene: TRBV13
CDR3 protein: ASSLGRRNSPLH

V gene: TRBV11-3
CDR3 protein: ASSFSRQETQY

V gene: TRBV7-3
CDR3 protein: ASSLSPGANVLT

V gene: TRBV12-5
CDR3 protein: ASGLVEKRVETQY

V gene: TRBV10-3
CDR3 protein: AISEPGQGEETQY

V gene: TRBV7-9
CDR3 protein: ASSLEQGRNYGYT

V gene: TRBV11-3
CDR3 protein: ASSLRLAAETQY

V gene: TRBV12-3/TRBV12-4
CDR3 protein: ASSLAELITSNTEAF

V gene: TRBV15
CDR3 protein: ATSRARATGGYT

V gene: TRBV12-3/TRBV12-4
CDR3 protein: ASTARGYEQY

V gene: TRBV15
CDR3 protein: ATSRSQGQKAF

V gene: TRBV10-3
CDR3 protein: AISESRSGDSNQPQH

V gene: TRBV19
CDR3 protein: ASKTWGTGASGSNQPQH

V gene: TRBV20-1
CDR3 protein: SAQPEWGSNQPQH

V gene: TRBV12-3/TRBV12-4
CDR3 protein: ASSPIGPRETQY

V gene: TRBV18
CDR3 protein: ASSSPYVYGYT

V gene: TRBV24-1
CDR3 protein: ATSDRGFRQPQH

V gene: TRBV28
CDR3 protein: ASSLSPLGGYEQY

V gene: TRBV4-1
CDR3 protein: ASSQPFIDRGGSYT

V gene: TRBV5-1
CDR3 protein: ASRDRVGYEQY

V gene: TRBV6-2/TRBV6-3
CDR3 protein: ASSFSGASEQY

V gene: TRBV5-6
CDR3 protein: ASSAGQGPQPQH

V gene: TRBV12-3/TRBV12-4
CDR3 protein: ASSTMMNTEAF

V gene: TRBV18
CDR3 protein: ASSRTTGAANTGELF

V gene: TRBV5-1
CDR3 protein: ASSWGRGNTEAF

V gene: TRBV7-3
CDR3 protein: ASSFPGGGGTGELF

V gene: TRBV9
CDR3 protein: ASSVYGVGQPQH

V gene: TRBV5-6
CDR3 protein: ASSGGGLVAKNIKY

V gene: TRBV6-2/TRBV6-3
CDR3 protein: ASSYRSARDGFYEQY